The 17 T cell receptor beta chains below were found in one sample sequenced in a study of human T cells and chemical hapten exposure. TCRdb re-called the RACE reads through MiXCR, storing one row per CDR3 protein. This table has tens of thousands of distinct CDR3 sequences, 12% appearing once. Stated time point: pre-sensitization, week 0. Treatment of the sample: therapeutic diphenylcyclopropenone sensitization with weekly scalp DPC. The sequencing used whole blood, collected in connection with sensitization to the hapten diphenylcyclopropenone (DPC). These receptors all come from a woman aged 25 to 39 with alopecia areata. Some clones in this sample may be carry-over from other donors' samples.

This clonotype has ten or more counts. The chain links TRBV27 to TRBJ2-3; maybe TRBD2 (5 bases). The CDR3 totals 11 residues. The germline V gene encodes CDR1 MNHEY and CDR2 SMNVEV (reference sequence). V lost 6 bases and J 7 bases, leaving 8 bases between the germline ends. In DNA form, the CDR3 reads TGTGCCAGCAGGAGGGCGTATACGCAGTATTTT. Protein: CASRRAYTQYF.

This clonotype was recorded at least ten times. V and J are TRBV18 and TRBJ1-4; D call uncertain. The germline V gene has CDR1 KGHSH and CDR2 LQKENI. This CDR3 has 15 residues. Trimming stripped 3 bases from V and 0 bases from J, with 8 bases between. The CDR3 is CASSPTASTNEKLFF. The CDR3 DNA is TGTGCCAGCTCACCTACAGCTTCAACTAATGAAAAACTGTTTTTT.

This clonotype was seen at least ten times. The chain links TRBV28 to TRBJ1-4; D gene uncertain. V lost 7 bases and J 8 bases, leaving 14 bases between the germline ends. The CDR3 has 13 residues. Germline V gene data show CDR1 as MDHEN and CDR2 as SYDVKM. The CDR3 sequence is CASTDGLQEKLFF. CDR3 in DNA: TGTGCCAGCACCGATGGACTCCAAGAAAAACTGTTTTTT. The whole variable domain, filled in from reference TRBV28 and TRBJ1-4, reads DVKVTQSSRYLVKRTGEKVFLECVQDMDHENMFWYRQDPGLGLRLIYFSYDVKMKEKGDIPEGYSVSREKKERFSLILESASTNQTSMYLCASTDGLQEKLFFGSGTQLSVL.

This sequence joins TRBV28 and TRBJ1-2; a possible D gene is TRBD1 (5 bases). The germline V and J ends were trimmed by 6 bases and 3 bases, with 14 bases remaining between them. Germline V gene sequence: CDR1 MDHEN, CDR2 SYDVKM. The CDR3 extends over 14 amino acids. The CDR3 reads CASSPVGAYYGYTF. The CDR3 DNA reads TGTGCCAGCAGCCCTGTAGGGGCATACTATGGCTACACCTTC.

This clonotype was recorded many times. V and J are TRBV28 and TRBJ1-5, with D hard to call. Germline-derived CDR1 and CDR2 are MDHEN and SYDVKM. V lost 4 bases, J lost 6 bases, and 19 bases lay in between. This CDR3 contains 16 residues. The CDR3 spells CASSSWARGTSQPQHF. The CDR3 nucleotides are TGTGCCAGCAGTTCCTGGGCCAGAGGTACCAGTCAGCCCCAGCATTTT.

The sample holds many counts of this clonotype. J is TRBJ2-3 and V is TRBV3-1; D is uncertain. CDR3 size: 14 residues. CDR1 is LGHDT, CDR2 YNNKEL, per germline (reference sequence). Trimming removed 1 base at V and 0 bases at J, with 5 bases between. The chain's CDR3 is CASSQVMSTDTQYF. The CDR3 DNA reads TGTGCCAGCAGCCAAGTTATGAGCACAGATACGCAGTATTTT.

Only a few counts were recorded for this clonotype. The CDR3 does not end in the conserved phenylalanine or tryptophan, so this is likely a read error. Because the CDR3's place on the DNA is in doubt, the DNA is left out and the CDR3 is given as listed by TCRdb. V is TRBV7-9 and J is TRBJ2-7; the D call TRBD2 from the table was never checked on the DNA. Germline CDR1 is SEHNR and CDR2 is FQNEAQ (reference sequence). The CDR3 is 8 residues long, counting both termini. The CDR3 is CASRRSLP.

This clonotype was observed many times. The rearrangement uses TRBV28 and TRBJ1-4; D gene unclear. The CDR3 runs 15 residues. The V gene's germline CDR1 is MDHEN and CDR2 SYDVKM. V was clipped by 4 bases and J by 3 bases, with 12 bases between them. CDR3 sequence (DNA): TGTGCCAGCAGTTCTCAAGGCGGGTCTAATGAAAAACTGTTTTTT. Translated: CASSSQGGSNEKLFF. Filled out from reference TRBV28 and TRBJ1-4, the complete variable domain reads DVKVTQSSRYLVKRTGEKVFLECVQDMDHENMFWYRQDPGLGLRLIYFSYDVKMKEKGDIPEGYSVSREKKERFSLILESASTNQTSMYLCASSSQGGSNEKLFFGSGTQLSVL.

This clonotype was counted ten times or more. The chain links TRBV18 to TRBJ2-3; no firm D call. Germline-derived CDR1 and CDR2 are KGHSH and LQKENI. V was pared by 3 bases and J by 2 bases, with 15 bases between. This CDR3 is built from 16 residues. This CDR3 reads CASSPPRSDITDTQYF. DNA of the CDR3: TGTGCCAGCTCACCCCCGCGGTCAGATATCACAGATACGCAGTATTTT.

Details on this clonotype: This sequence may be a read error, since a much larger clone differs from it by one base. This chain joins TRBV2 and TRBJ2-5; no clear D gene. Germline loops: CDR1 SNHLY, CDR2 FYNNEI. The CDR3 is made up of 14 amino acids. Here the CDR3 reads CASSQRTPQETLYF. In DNA form, the CDR3 reads TGTGCCAGCAGTCAACGGACGCCACAAGAGACCCTGTACTTC. The variable domain in full, completed from reference TRBV2 and TRBJ2-5, reads EPEVTQTPSHQVTQMGQEVILRCVPISNHLYFYWYRQILGQKVEFLVSFYNNEISEKSEIFDDQFSVERPDGSNFTLKIRSTKLEDSAMYFCASSQRTPQETLYFGPGTRLLVL.

This clonotype appeared a few times. The chain employs TRBV5-4 and TRBJ1-4; D is unresolved. Germline lookup yields CDR1 SGHNT and CDR2 YYREEE (reference sequence). This CDR3 is 13 amino acids long. Trimming took 7 bases from V and 3 from J, leaving 10 bases between them. Written as DNA, the CDR3 is TGTGCCAGCGGGAACGGAGCTAATGAAAAACTGTTTTTT. It translates to CASGNGANEKLFF.

This clonotype was seen only a few times. V and J are TRBV5-1 and TRBJ2-7; 8 nucleotides align to TRBD2. Germline CDR1 reads SGHRS; CDR2 reads YFSETQ. The CDR3 has 14 amino acids. V was clipped by 5 bases and J by 4 bases; unmatched bases: 8. Here the CDR3 reads CASSLSGSRYEQYF. CDR3 DNA: TGCGCCAGCAGTCTGAGCGGGAGTAGGTACGAGCAGTACTTC.

This clonotype was recorded many times. The CDR3 DNA follows: TGTGCCACCAGCAGAGGAGGGAAGGGTTCTGGAAACACCATATATTTT. As protein: CATSRGGKGSGNTIYF. The rearrangement links TRBV15 to TRBJ1-3; no reliable D call. The germline CDR1 and CDR2 sequences are LNHNV and YYDKDF (reference sequence). The CDR3 extends over 16 amino acids. V was clipped by 1 base and J by 1 base, with 11 bases between them.

The chain has TRBV2 and TRBJ2-7; no reliable D call. The CDR3 has 12 amino acids. Deletions cut 6 bases from V and 6 bases from J, with 12 bases between. Germline CDR1 reads SNHLY; CDR2 reads FYNNEI. The CDR3 loop is CASRREGIEQYF. The CDR3 nucleotides read TGTGCCAGCAGAAGAGAAGGGATCGAGCAGTACTTC.

There are many counts of this clonotype. The CDR3 DNA reads as TGTGCCAGCATAGGGGCAGGGGGCACTGAAGCTTTCTTT. Its protein product is CASIGAGGTEAFF. V gene TRBV7-6 combines with J gene TRBJ1-1, with TRBD1 matching over 7 bases. There are 13 residues in the CDR3. Trimming at V came to 7 bases and at J to 4 bases, leaving 6 bases not matched to a gene. Germline V lookup: CDR1 SGHVS, CDR2 FNYEAQ.

This clonotype was picked up a small number of times. The genes are TRBV19 and TRBJ1-5, with 8 bases fitting TRBD1. Germline trimming cut 6 bases from V and 3 bases from J; bases unmatched to any gene: 7. Germline V lookup: CDR1 LNHDA, CDR2 SQIVND (reference sequence). The CDR3 loop spans 15 amino acids. CDR3 protein: CASSEGRGLNQPQHF. The CDR3 DNA reads TGTGCCAGTAGCGAAGGCAGGGGGCTCAATCAGCCCCAGCATTTT.

The table lists this clonotype with many counts. The chain carries TRBV12-3 or TRBV12-4 and TRBJ2-4, with 9 bases lining up with TRBD2. Trimming removed 7 bases from V and 4 bases from J; junction bases left unmatched: 20. This CDR3 region has 19 residues. The chain's CDR3 is CASMGQGASGTAEKNIQYF. DNA of the CDR3: TGTGCCAGCATGGGTCAGGGTGCTAGCGGGACTGCAGAGAAAAACATTCAGTACTTC.